This passage covers 4 T cell receptor beta chains from one sample sequenced in a study of CD8 T cells in Susac syndrome. RNA totalling roughly 0.5 to 1 ug underwent reverse transcription with random hexamers. A single record per CDR3 protein comes from TCRdb applying MiXCR to the immunoSEQ multiplex PCR reads. Here the sample spans 150,000 to 200,000 distinct CDR3 sequences, 95% being singletons. Input material: CD4+ T cells from PBMCs. The receptor set was obtained from a human donor with multiple sclerosis.

The chain employs TRBV7-2 and TRBJ2-1; TRBD2 aligns across 9 bases. The junction had 6 bases not matched to a gene; V was cut back by 5 bases and J by 7 bases. Looked up from germline, CDR1 is SGHTA and CDR2 is FQGNSA. The CDR3 totals 14 residues. Here the CDR3 reads CASSPPSGGNEQFF. DNA of the CDR3: TGTGCCAGCAGCCCTCCGAGCGGGGGGAATGAGCAGTTCTTC.

This clonotype was observed a single time. V usage is TRBV18 and J usage is TRBJ1-3; D unclear. The CDR3 covers 14 residues. V lost 3 bases, J lost 6 bases, and 12 bases lay in between. Per the germline V gene, CDR1 is KGHSH and CDR2 is LQKENI. CDR3 DNA sequence: TGTGCCAGCTCACCCGGGGTACCGGCAAACACCATATATTTT. Residues: CASSPGVPANTIYF.

This sequence joins TRBV20-1 and TRBJ2-3; D remains ambiguous. Looked up from germline, CDR1 is DFQATT and CDR2 is SNEGSKA (reference sequence). The length of the CDR3 is 14 residues. Trimming removed 0 bases at V and 2 bases at J, with 9 bases between. In DNA, the CDR3 is TGCAGTGCTAGAGAAGAGGACCACACAGATACGCAGTATTTT. It specifies CSAREEDHTDTQYF.

V is TRBV19 and J is TRBJ2-1; 12 bases fit TRBD2. Germline V gene lookup returns CDR1 LNHDA and CDR2 SQIVND (reference sequence). J lost 7 bases, V lost 5 bases, and 3 bases had no gene match. This CDR3 has 14 residues. This CDR3 reads CASSRTSGANEQFF. DNA of the CDR3: TGTGCCAGTAGTCGGACTAGCGGGGCTAATGAGCAGTTCTTC.